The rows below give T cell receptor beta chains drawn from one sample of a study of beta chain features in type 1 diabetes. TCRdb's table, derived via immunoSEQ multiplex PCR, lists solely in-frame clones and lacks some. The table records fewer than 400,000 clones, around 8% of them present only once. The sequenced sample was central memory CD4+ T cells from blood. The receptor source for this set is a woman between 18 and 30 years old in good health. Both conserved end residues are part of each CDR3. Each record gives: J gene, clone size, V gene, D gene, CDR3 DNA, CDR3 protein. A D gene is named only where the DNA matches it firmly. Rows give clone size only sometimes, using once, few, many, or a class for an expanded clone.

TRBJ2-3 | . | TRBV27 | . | TGTGCCAGCAGTTTACGCAGGGTTGTAGATACGCAGTATTTT | CASSLRRVVDTQYF
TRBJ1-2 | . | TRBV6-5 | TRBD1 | TGTGCCAGCAGTGGACAGGGGAGGAGTGGCTACACCTTC | CASSGQGRSGYTF
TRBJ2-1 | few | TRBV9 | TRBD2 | TGTGCCAGCAGCGTAGGGGGAGCGGGAGAGCTCTATGAGCAGTTCTTC | CASSVGGAGELYEQFF
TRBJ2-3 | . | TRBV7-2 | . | TGTGCCAGCTTAGGGGCGGGAGATACGCAGTATTTT | CASLGAGDTQYF
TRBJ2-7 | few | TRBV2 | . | TGTGCCAGCACCCGCGTCGGGGCAGGGGAGCAGTACTTC | CASTRVGAGEQYF
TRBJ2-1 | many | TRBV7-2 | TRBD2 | TGTGCCAGCAGCTTAGTGCGTCGGTCTAGCGGAGACAATGAGCAGTTCTTC | CASSLVRRSSGDNEQFF
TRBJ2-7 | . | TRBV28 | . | TGTGCCAGCAGTTCACCACATCAGGGGTCCTACGAGCAGTACTTC | CASSSPHQGSYEQYF
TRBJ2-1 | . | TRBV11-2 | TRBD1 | TGTGCCAGCAGCTTAGGCACAGGGGCCGGTATTGAGCAGTTCTTC | CASSLGTGAGIEQFF
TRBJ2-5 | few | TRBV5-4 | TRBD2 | TGTGCCAGCAGCGCGAGCGGGAAGGAGACCCAGTACTTC | CASSASGKETQYF
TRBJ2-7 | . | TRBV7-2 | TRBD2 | TGTGCCAGCAGCTTAGAGTGGGGGGGTTACGAGCAGTACTTC | CASSLEWGGYEQYF
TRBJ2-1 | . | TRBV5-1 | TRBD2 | TGCGCCAGCAGCCCGACTAGCGGGGCCCTTTTAAACAATGAGCAGTTCTTC | CASSPTSGALLNNEQFF
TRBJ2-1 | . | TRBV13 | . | TGTGCCAGCAGCCACCGGCGGATGGCAGGATCCTACAATGAGCAGTTCTTC | CASSHRRMAGSYNEQFF
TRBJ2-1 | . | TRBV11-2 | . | TGTGCCAGCAGCTTGCCGGGACTCCACAATGAGCAGTTCTTC | CASSLPGLHNEQFF
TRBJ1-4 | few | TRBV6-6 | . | TGTGCCACCCAGCGTGAAAAACTGTTTTTT | CATQREKLFF
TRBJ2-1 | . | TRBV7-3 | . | TGTGCCAGCAGCCTAGGGGATGAGCAGTTCTTC | CASSLGDEQFF
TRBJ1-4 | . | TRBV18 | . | TGTGCCAGCTCACCAGGGAACGGGGAAAAACTGTTTTTT | CASSPGNGEKLFF
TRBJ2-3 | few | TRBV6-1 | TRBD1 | TGTGCCAGCAGTGAACGGACAGGGGGCCTAAATACGCAGTATTTT | CASSERTGGLNTQYF
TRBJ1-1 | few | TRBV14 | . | TGTGCCAGCAGCCAAGATCCGACAGGCGACACTGAAGCTTTCTTT | CASSQDPTGDTEAFF
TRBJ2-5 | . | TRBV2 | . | TGTGCCAGCAAACTCTACATACAAGAGACCCAGTACTTC | CASKLYIQETQYF
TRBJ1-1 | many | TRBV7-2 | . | TGTGCCAGCAGACGAATAGGGAACACTGAAGCTTTCTTT | CASRRIGNTEAFF
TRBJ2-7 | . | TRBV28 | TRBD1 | TGTGCCAGCAGTCTTAGCGACAGGGCCTACGAGCAGTACTTC | CASSLSDRAYEQYF
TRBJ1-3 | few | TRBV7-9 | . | TGTGCAGAGACCCGCAGCTCTGGAAACACCATATATTTT | CAETRSSGNTIYF
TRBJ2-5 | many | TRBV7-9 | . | TGTGCGGGAGCGGAGCACCAAGAGACCCAGTACTTC | CAGAEHQETQYF
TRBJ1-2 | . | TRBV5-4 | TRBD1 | TGTGCCAGCAGCTATGTAGGGACAGCACGTCGGGATGGCTACACCTTC | CASSYVGTARRDGYTF
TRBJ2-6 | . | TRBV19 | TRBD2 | TGTGCCAGTAGGTCACCATTGGCTAGCGGGAGTGGGTCTGGGGCCAACGTCCTGACTTTC | CASRSPLASGSGSGANVLTF
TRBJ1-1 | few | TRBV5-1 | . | TGCGCCAGCAGCTTGGGCGGGAGCACTGAAGCTTTCTTT | CASSLGGSTEAFF
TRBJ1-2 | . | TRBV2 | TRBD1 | TGTGCCAGCAGCTTAAGGACAGGCACTACGGCATATGGCTACACCTTC | CASSLRTGTTAYGYTF
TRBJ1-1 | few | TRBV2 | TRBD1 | TGTGCCAGCAGTTTTCTACAGGGGACCACTGAAGCTTTCTTT | CASSFLQGTTEAFF
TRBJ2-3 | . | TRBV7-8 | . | TGTGCCAGCAGCTTATTGCGCGATACGCAGTATTTT | CASSLLRDTQYF
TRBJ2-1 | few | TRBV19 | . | TGTGCCAGTAGTACCATCGAGGTTTACAATGAGCAGTTCTTC | CASSTIEVYNEQFF
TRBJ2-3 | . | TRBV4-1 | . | TGCGCCAGCAGCCAAGTTATCGGACTGGCGCGGGCAGATACGCAGTATTTT | CASSQVIGLARADTQYF
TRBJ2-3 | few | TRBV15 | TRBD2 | TGTGCCACCAGCAGCTTGGCGGGGGTTCAGTATTTT | CATSSLAGVQYF
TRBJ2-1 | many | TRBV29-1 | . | TGCAGCGTTGCCGAGGACCTGGCGGACAATGAGCAGTTCTTC | CSVAEDLADNEQFF
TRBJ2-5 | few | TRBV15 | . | TGTGCCACCAGCAGTAGAGAGACCCAGTACTTC | CATSSRETQYF
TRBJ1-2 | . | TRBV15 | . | TGTGCCACCAGCAGAGATCAGGCAGCTAACTATGGCTACACCTTC | CATSRDQAANYGYTF
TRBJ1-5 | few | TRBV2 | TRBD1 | TGTGCCAGCGGAGGGACAGGGGAGATTCAGCCCCAGCATTTT | CASGGTGEIQPQHF
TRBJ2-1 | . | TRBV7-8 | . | TGTGCCAGCAGCTCTGACAGGTACAATGAGCAGTTCTTC | CASSSDRYNEQFF
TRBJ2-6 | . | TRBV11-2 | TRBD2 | TGTGCCAGCAGCCTCCGGGTAGCGGGAGCCTCTGGGGCCAACGTCCTGACTTTC | CASSLRVAGASGANVLTF
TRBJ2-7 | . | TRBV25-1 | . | TGTGCCAGCAGTGAATATAGTCACGAGCAGTACTTC | CASSEYSHEQYF
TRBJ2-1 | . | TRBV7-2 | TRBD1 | TGTGCCAGCAGTCGACAGGGTAGGAGCTCCTACAATGAGCAGTTCTTC | CASSRQGRSSYNEQFF
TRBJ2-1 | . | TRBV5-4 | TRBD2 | TGTGCCAGCAGCCGCACTAGCGGGAGACGCAATGAGCAGTTCTTC | CASSRTSGRRNEQFF
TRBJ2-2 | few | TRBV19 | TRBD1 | TGTGCCAGTAGTATTAACCCCACTCGACAGGGGAACACCGGGGAGCTGTTTTTT | CASSINPTRQGNTGELFF
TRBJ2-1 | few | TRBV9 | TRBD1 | TGTGCCAGCAGCGCGAGAGGAGACAGGGATTACAATGAGCAGTTCTTC | CASSARGDRDYNEQFF
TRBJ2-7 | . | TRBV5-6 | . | TGTGCCAGCAGCAAGGGACAAGGGAGGTACGAGCAGTACTTC | CASSKGQGRYEQYF
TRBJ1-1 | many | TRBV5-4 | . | TGTGCCAGCAGCTTGGTAGGTTCGAACACTGAAGCTTTCTTT | CASSLVGSNTEAFF
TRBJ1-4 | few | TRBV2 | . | TGTGCCAGCAGTGAAGGGGTACGGGAAAAACTGTTTTTT | CASSEGVREKLFF
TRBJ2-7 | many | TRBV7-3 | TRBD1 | TGTGCCAGCAGCCCCAGGGACAGGCCCCACGAGCAGTACTTC | CASSPRDRPHEQYF